This T cell receptor beta chain stems from a study of early T cells in non-severe SARS-CoV-2 infection. V was cut by 0 bases and J by 5 bases, with 13 bases left in between. There are 15 residues in the CDR3. The germline V gene has CDR1 SGHVS and CDR2 FQNEAQ. TCRdb re-called the 5' RACE reads with MiXCR, one entry per CDR3 protein. Of about 49,000 distinct CDR3 sequences in the sample, 6.5% are singletons; the top ten hold 2.5% to 3%. This clonotype showed up many times. This clonotype was obtained from an adult who was a healthcare worker with PCR-confirmed SARS-CoV-2 infection or an uninfected control (not recorded which). The rearrangement joins TRBV7-8 to TRBJ1-2; unclear D gene. The starting material was whole blood, obtained at baseline. The CDR3 spells CASSLAEAGGYGYTF. DNA of the CDR3: TGTGCCAGCAGCTTAGCAGAGGCAGGCGGGTATGGCTACACCTTC.